Below are 20 T cell receptor beta chains sequenced from a single sample in a study of human T cells and chemical hapten exposure. Regarding time point: patch test 3, about 24 weeks after DPC sensitization. Treatment: therapeutic diphenylcyclopropenone sensitization with weekly scalp DPC. TCRdb ran MiXCR on the RACE reads and lists one entry per CDR3 protein. Counted here are around 200,000 distinct CDR3 sequences, more than 20% occurring once; the ten biggest clones make up 2% to 3%. The source material was whole blood, sampled in connection with sensitization to the hapten diphenylcyclopropenone (DPC). The receptors were sampled from a woman aged 40 to 50 with alopecia areata. Some clones in this sample may be carry-over from other donors' samples.

In this sample, this clonotype turned up many times. The genes are TRBV12-3 or TRBV12-4 and TRBJ2-4, with D unclear. Trimming removed 5 bases from V and 3 bases from J, with 8 bases in between. There are 13 residues in the CDR3. The DNA of the CDR3 is TGTGCCAGCAGTCTAACGGTCAAAAACATTCAGTACTTC. It yields the protein CASSLTVKNIQYF.

The rearrangement joins TRBV7-2 to TRBJ2-6; no firm D call. V shed 0 bases and J shed 0 bases, with 6 bases lying between them. The CDR3 covers 16 residues. Germline V CDR1 and CDR2: SGHTA, FQGNSA. CDR3 nucleotides: TGTGCCAGCAGCTTAGCGTGGGGCTCTGGGGCCAACGTCCTGACTTTC. Its translation: CASSLAWGSGANVLTF.

A few counts support this clonotype. J is TRBJ2-1 and V is TRBV6-2 or TRBV6-3; D unclear. The germline V gene encodes CDR1 MNHEY and CDR2 SVGEGT. The CDR3 length is 12 residues. V was shortened by 8 bases and J by 11 bases, with 16 bases between the two germline ends. CDR3 loop: CASRLHLTKQFF. CDR3 coding DNA: TGTGCCAGCCGCCTCCACCTTACAAAGCAGTTCTTC.

This clonotype was found a few times. The chain has TRBV3-1 and TRBJ1-4; D remains ambiguous. Per germline, CDR1 LGHDT and CDR2 YNNKEL (reference sequence). The CDR3 sequence is 14 residues long. V was clipped by 0 bases and J by 7 bases, with 9 bases between them. CDR3 in amino acids: CASSQDMQLEKLFF. The CDR3 nucleotides read TGTGCCAGCAGCCAAGATATGCAGCTTGAAAAACTGTTTTTT.

The chain combines TRBV12-3 or TRBV12-4 with TRBJ2-7; TRBD1 aligns across 8 bases. This CDR3 region has 13 residues. Trimming cost V 5 bases and J 6 bases; bases outside gene matches: 6. DNA of the CDR3: TGTGCCAGCAGTGCCGGGACAGGCGTCGAGCAGTACTTC. Encoded protein: CASSAGTGVEQYF.

CDR3 coding DNA: TGTGCCAGCAGCGCCGAGAGATCGGCAGGGAGGAATCAGCCCCAGCATTTT. Its protein product is CASSAERSAGRNQPQHF. The V gene is TRBV9, the J gene TRBJ1-5, with D possibly being TRBD1 (5 bases). Trimming stripped 3 bases from V and 4 bases from J, with 20 bases between. The CDR3 has 17 amino acids. Germline V gives CDR1 SGDLS, CDR2 YYNGEE.

This clonotype has only a few counts. The genes are TRBV30 and TRBJ1-5; D perhaps matches TRBD1 (5 bases). From germline, CDR1 is GTSNPN and CDR2 SVGIG (reference sequence). This CDR3 is built from 14 residues. V lost 0 bases, J lost 2 bases, and 8 bases lay in between. DNA of the CDR3: TGTGCCTGGAGTGTGGGGGTGGGCAATCAGCCCCAGCATTTT. Translation: CAWSVGVGNQPQHF.

The table lists this clonotype with a few counts. CDR3 protein: CASGLGTAYEQYF. The CDR3 nucleotides are TGCGCCAGCGGACTCGGGACAGCCTACGAGCAGTACTTC. This chain uses TRBV4-1 with TRBJ2-7; 7 bases fit TRBD1. The V gene's germline CDR1 is MGHRA and CDR2 YSYEKL. J lost 2 bases, V lost 8 bases, and 6 bases had no gene match. The CDR3 runs to 13 residues.

This chain joins TRBV20-1 and TRBJ2-3; the D gene could be TRBD1 or TRBD2 (6 bases each). The CDR3 is 14 residues long. In germline, CDR1 is DFQATT, CDR2 SNEGSKA (reference sequence). Deletions cut 5 bases from V and 5 bases from J, with 17 bases between. The CDR3 reads CSARGLLGGDTQYF. CDR3 DNA sequence: TGCAGTGCTCGCGGACTACTAGGGGGAGATACGCAGTATTTT.

This clonotype was observed at least ten times. The chain has TRBV6-6 and TRBJ1-5, with a possible D match to TRBD1 (6 bases). Germline values: CDR1 MNHNY, CDR2 SVGAGI (reference sequence). Deletions cut 0 bases from V and 1 base from J, with 19 bases between. This CDR3 spans 19 amino acids. CDR3 sequence: CASSYSTRGGPGSNQPQHF. The CDR3 DNA reads TGTGCCAGCAGTTACTCCACCCGCGGGGGCCCTGGGAGCAATCAGCCCCAGCATTTT.

The sample holds a few counts of this clonotype. The chain couples TRBV6-2 or TRBV6-3 to TRBJ1-5, with 9 bases lining up with TRBD1. CDR1 and CDR2 (germline): MNHEY, SVGEGT. The CDR3 loop spans 14 amino acids. Trimming took 6 bases from V and 7 from J; bases not matched to a gene: 7. In DNA form, the CDR3 reads TGTGCCAGCAGCGTGGGACAGGGAAGGCAGCCCCAGCATTTT. Its translation: CASSVGQGRQPQHF.

The genes are TRBV29-1 and TRBJ2-1; 10 bases line up with TRBD2. Germline V gives CDR1 SQVTM, CDR2 ANQGSEA. The CDR3 is 14 amino acids. V lost 7 bases, J lost 6 bases, and 9 bases stayed unmatched. CDR3 in DNA: TGCAGCGCCACCCTCGTAGCGGGAGGCAATGAGCAGTTCTTC. Its translation is CSATLVAGGNEQFF.

The chain combines TRBV24-1 with TRBJ2-4; D is unclear. CDR1 is KGHDR and CDR2 is SFDVKD in the germline V gene. The CDR3 extends over 17 amino acids. V lost 4 bases, J lost 1 base, and 16 bases lay in between. The CDR3 region is CATSESPTIKAKNIQYF. DNA of the CDR3: TGTGCCACCAGTGAGTCCCCCACTATAAAGGCCAAAAACATTCAGTACTTC.

V is TRBV18 and J is TRBJ2-3; D not resolved. V was pared by 3 bases and J by 0 bases, with 7 bases between. The CDR3 sequence is 14 residues long. Germline loops: CDR1 KGHSH, CDR2 LQKENI. For the CDR3, the DNA is TGTGCCAGCTCACCTCTGGAAAGCACAGATACGCAGTATTTT. Translating gives CASSPLESTDTQYF.

A remark on this clonotype: A much larger clone differs from this one at a single base, so this may be a read error. CDR3 sequence reads: CSVEDRGSETYERYF. CDR3 nucleotides: TGCAGCGTTGAAGATCGTGGCAGTGAGACCTACGAGCGGTACTTC. The chain employs TRBV29-1 and TRBJ2-7, with D hard to call. This CDR3 has 15 amino acids. Germline V gene lookup returns CDR1 SQVTM and CDR2 ANQGSEA.

The rearrangement links TRBV11-2 to TRBJ2-7; tentative D call: TRBD1 (6 bases). The V end was cut by 4 bases, the J end by 0 bases, with 13 bases between. Germline V lookup: CDR1 SGHAT, CDR2 FQNNGV. CDR3 length equals 15 residues. CDR3 residues: CASSSLQGSSYEQYF. The CDR3 nucleotides read TGTGCCAGCAGCTCCCTTCAGGGGAGCTCCTACGAGCAGTACTTC.

The CDR3 nucleotides read TGTGCCAGCAGCTTAAGGAAGACCGGGGAGCTGTTTTTT. Protein product: CASSLRKTGELFF. The chain is built from TRBV7-3 and TRBJ2-2; the D is unclear. CDR1 and CDR2 (germline): SGHTA, FQGTGA. There are 13 residues in the CDR3. Trimming took off 1 base at V and 5 bases at J, with 5 bases between the two ends. The full variable domain, with the rest looked up from reference TRBV7-3 and TRBJ2-2, is GAGVSQTPSNKVTEKGKYVELRCDPISGHTALYWYRQSLGQGPEFLIYFQGTGAADDSGLPNDRFFAVRPEGSVSTLKIQRTERGDSAVYLCASSLRKTGELFFGEGSRLTVL.

A single count supports this clonotype. The chain joins TRBV7-8 to TRBJ2-1, with D unresolved. Trimming removed 2 bases from V and 0 bases from J, with 14 bases in between. CDR1 and CDR2 (germline): SGHVS, FQNEAQ. This CDR3 region has 17 residues. CDR3 coding DNA: TGTGCCAGCAGCTTATCCGCTCTAACCGACTCCTACAATGAGCAGTTCTTC. It specifies CASSLSALTDSYNEQFF.

The rearrangement links TRBV29-1 to TRBJ2-1; possible D gene TRBD2, 5 bases. V dropped 6 bases and J dropped 0 bases, with 12 bases sitting between them. The germline V gene has CDR1 SQVTM and CDR2 ANQGSEA. The length of the CDR3 is 14 residues. CDR3 in DNA: TGCAGCGTAATCGGGGTCAGCTCCTACAATGAGCAGTTCTTC. It codes for CSVIGVSSYNEQFF.

This clonotype appeared many times. Here the CDR3 DNA reads TGTGCCACCCATGGGACTAGCGGGAGGGTTGAGCAGTTCTTC. It encodes CATHGTSGRVEQFF. The chain links TRBV15 to TRBJ2-1; 16 nucleotides agree with TRBD2. The CDR3 covers 14 residues. V shed 8 bases, J shed 9 bases, and the junction held 4 bases outside the gene matches. Germline CDR1 is LNHNV and CDR2 is YYDKDF (reference sequence).